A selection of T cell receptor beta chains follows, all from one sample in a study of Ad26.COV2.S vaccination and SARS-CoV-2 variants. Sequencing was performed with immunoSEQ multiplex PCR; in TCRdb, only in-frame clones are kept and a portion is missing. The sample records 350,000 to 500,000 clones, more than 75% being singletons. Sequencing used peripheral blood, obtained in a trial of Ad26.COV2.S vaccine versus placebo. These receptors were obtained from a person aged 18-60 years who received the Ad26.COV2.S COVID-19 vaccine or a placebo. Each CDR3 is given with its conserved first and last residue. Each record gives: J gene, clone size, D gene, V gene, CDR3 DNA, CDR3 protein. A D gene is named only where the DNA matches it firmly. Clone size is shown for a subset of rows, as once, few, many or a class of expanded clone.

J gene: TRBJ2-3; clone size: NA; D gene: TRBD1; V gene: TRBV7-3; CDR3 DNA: TGTGCCAGCAGCTGGAAGGGAATGGGGACAGTTAGCACAGATACGCAGTATTTT; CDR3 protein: CASSWKGMGTVSTDTQYF
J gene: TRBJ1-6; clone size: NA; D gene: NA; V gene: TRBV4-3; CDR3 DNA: TGCGCCAGCAGCCAAGTCCTAGGACCTCAATCACCCCTCCACTTT; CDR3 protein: CASSQVLGPQSPLHF
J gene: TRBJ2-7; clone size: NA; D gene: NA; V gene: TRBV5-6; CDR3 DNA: TGTGCCAGCAGGGGCGGGGTGCTACCCGCGCGGGGCGAGCAGTACTTC; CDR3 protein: CASRGGVLPARGEQYF
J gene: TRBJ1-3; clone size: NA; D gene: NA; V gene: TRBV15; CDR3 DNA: TGTGCCACCAGCAGAGGGGACCCTGGGGGAAACACCATATATTTT; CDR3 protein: CATSRGDPGGNTIYF
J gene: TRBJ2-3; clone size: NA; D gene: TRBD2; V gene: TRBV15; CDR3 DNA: TGTGCCACCAGCAGAAGTCTAGCGGGGGGAGCAGATACGCAGTATTTT; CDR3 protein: CATSRSLAGGADTQYF
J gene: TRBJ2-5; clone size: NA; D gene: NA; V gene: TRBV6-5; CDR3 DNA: TGTGCCAGCAGCTCTACGGGCAGGGAACAAGAGACCCAGTACTTC; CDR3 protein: CASSSTGREQETQYF
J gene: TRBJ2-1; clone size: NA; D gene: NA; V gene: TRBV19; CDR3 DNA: TGTGCCAGTAGCCACGGGGGCTCCTACAATGAGCAGTTCTTC; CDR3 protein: CASSHGGSYNEQFF
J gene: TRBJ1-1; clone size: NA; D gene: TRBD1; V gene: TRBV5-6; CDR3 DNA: TGTGCCAGCAGCCCCGACAGGGTCGCTGAAGCTTTCTTT; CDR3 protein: CASSPDRVAEAFF
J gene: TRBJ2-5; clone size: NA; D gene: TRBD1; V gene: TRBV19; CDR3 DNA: TGTGCCAGTAGTAACCTGCGACAGGGGGCGCGGTGGGAGACCCAGTACTTC; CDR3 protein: CASSNLRQGARWETQYF
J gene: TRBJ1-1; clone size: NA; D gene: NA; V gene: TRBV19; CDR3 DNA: TGTGCCACCCACTGGGGTGGCAGGGGGAACACTGAAGCTTTCTTT; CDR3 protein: CATHWGGRGNTEAFF
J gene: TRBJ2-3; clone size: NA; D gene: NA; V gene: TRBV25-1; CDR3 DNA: TGTGCCAGCAGTACCCGAAGGGGTAGCACAGATACGCAGTATTTT; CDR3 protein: CASSTRRGSTDTQYF
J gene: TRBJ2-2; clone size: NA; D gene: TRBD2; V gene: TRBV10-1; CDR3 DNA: TGCGCCAGACTGCACAGGGCCCTGAGGGTAGCGGGGGTCCCATCCCCCGGGGAGCTGTTTTTT; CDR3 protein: CARLHRALRVAGVPSPGELFF
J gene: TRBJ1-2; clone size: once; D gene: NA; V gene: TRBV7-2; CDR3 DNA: TGTGCCAGCAGCTCAGGGCCTAACTATGGCTACACCTTC; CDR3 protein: CASSSGPNYGYTF
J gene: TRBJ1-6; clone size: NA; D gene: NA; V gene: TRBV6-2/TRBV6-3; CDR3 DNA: TGTGCCAGCAGTAACGGGGATATTTCACCCCTCCACTTT; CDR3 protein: CASSNGDISPLHF
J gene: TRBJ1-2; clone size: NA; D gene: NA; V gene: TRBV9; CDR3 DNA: TGTGCCAGCAGCGTATCTACAGAAACCTATGGCTACACCTTC; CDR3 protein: CASSVSTETYGYTF
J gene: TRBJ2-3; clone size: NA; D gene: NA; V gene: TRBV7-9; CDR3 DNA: TGTGCCAGCAGCTTATACCCCACAGATACGCAGTATTTT; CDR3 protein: CASSLYPTDTQYF
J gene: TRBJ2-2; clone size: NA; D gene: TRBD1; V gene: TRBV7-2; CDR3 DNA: TGTGCCAGCAGCACCCGGACAGGGCTCCTCACCGGGGAGCTGTTTTTT; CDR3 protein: CASSTRTGLLTGELFF
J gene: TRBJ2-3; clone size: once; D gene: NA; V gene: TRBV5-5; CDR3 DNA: TGTGCCAGCAGGATCGTGGGTACCACAGATACGCAGTATTTT; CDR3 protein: CASRIVGTTDTQYF
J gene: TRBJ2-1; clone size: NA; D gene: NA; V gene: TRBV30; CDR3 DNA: TGTGCCTGGGGCAGGGACTACAATGAGCAGTTCTTC; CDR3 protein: CAWGRDYNEQFF
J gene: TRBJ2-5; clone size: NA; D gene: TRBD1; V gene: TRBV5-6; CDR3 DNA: TGTGCCAGCAGCTTGCGTACAGGGGGATGGCAAGAGACCCAGTACTTC; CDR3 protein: CASSLRTGGWQETQYF
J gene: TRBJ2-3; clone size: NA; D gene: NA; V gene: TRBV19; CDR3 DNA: TGTGCCAGTAGGAAAAGACTAGATAGCACAGATACGCAGTATTTT; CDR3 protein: CASRKRLDSTDTQYF
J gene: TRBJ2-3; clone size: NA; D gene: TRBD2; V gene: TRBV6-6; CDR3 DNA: TGTGCCAGCAGTCTCCGGACTAGCGCATTTACTTCAGATACGCAGTATTTT; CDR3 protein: CASSLRTSAFTSDTQYF
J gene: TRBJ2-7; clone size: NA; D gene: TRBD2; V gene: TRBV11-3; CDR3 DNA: TGTGCCAGCAGCTTAAATAGCGGGGGGTACGACGAGCAGTACTTC; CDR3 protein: CASSLNSGGYDEQYF
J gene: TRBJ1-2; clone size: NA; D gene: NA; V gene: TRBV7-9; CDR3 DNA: TGTGCCAGCAGCTTAGGGGGGTTGGAGGGCTACACCTTC; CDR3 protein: CASSLGGLEGYTF
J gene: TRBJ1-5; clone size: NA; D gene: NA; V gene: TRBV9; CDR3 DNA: TGTGCCAGCAGCGTAGACAGGACGGTGAATCAGCCCCAGCATTTT; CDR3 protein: CASSVDRTVNQPQHF
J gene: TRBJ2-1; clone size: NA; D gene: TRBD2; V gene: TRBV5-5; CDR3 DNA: TGTGCCAGCAGCTTTGGGACTAGATCCAATGAGCAGTTCTTC; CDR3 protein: CASSFGTRSNEQFF
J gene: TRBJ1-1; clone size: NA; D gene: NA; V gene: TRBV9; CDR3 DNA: TGTGCCAGCAGCGGCCTCAGGGACACTGAAGCTTTCTTT; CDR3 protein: CASSGLRDTEAFF
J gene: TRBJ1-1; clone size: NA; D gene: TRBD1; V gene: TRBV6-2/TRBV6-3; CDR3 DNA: TGTGCCAGCAGCCGGGACAGGCAATTGAACACTGAAGCTTTCTTT; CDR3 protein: CASSRDRQLNTEAFF
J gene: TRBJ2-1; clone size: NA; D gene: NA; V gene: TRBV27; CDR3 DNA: TGTGCCAGCAGTTTCGGTATCTGGAGCTCCTACAATGAGCAGTTCTTC; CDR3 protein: CASSFGIWSSYNEQFF
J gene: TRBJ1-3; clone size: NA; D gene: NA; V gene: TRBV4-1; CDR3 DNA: TGCGCCAGCAGCCACATTAGCTCTGGAAACACCATATATTTT; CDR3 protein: CASSHISSGNTIYF